Below, 22 T cell receptor beta chains from the same sample are listed, as sequenced in a study of neurological immune-mediated disorders. TCRdb called the 5' RACE reads again in MiXCR, with one record for every CDR3 protein. The data hold approximately 19,000 distinct CDR3 sequences, with about 15% observed a single time. Specimen: PBMCs. Receptors were obtained from a female donor with HTLV-1-associated myelopathy (HAM/TSP).

The V call is TRBV7-8, the J call TRBJ2-5; TRBD2 might be the D (7 bases). The length of the CDR3 is 12 residues. V lost 9 bases, J lost 5 bases, and 13 bases lay in between. CDR1 is SGHVS and CDR2 is FQNEAQ in the germline V gene. CDR3 protein: CASPGGSETQYF. The CDR3 DNA is TGTGCCAGTCCGGGGGGCAGTGAGACCCAGTACTTC.

This clonotype was seen ten or more times. The chain combines TRBV7-2 with TRBJ2-5; D might be TRBD1 or TRBD2, each matching 5 bases. The V end lost 1 base, the J end lost 3 bases, and 18 bases lay between the germline ends. CDR3 length: 17 residues. The V gene's germline CDR1 is SGHTA and CDR2 FQGNSA. The CDR3 region is CASSLGVVGTGKETQYF. CDR3 in DNA: TGTGCCAGCAGCTTAGGGGTTGTAGGGACGGGAAAAGAGACCCAGTACTTC.

This clonotype was seen ten or more times. The chain carries TRBV5-1 and TRBJ2-3; D possibly corresponds to TRBD2 (5 bases). This CDR3 has 13 residues. Germline values: CDR1 SGHRS, CDR2 YFSETQ. V lost 3 bases and J 3 bases, leaving 8 bases between the germline ends. The CDR3 DNA reads as TGCGCCAGCAGCTCCCGGACTACAGATACGCAGTATTTT. Protein product: CASSSRTTDTQYF. Based on the CDR3 plus reference TRBV5-1 and TRBJ2-3, the full variable domain is KAGVTQTPRYLIKTRGQQVTLSCSPISGHRSVSWYQQTPGQGLQFLFEYFSETQRNKGNFPGRFSGRQFSNSRSEMNVSTLELGDSALYLCASSSRTTDTQYFGPGTRLTVL.

This clonotype was seen at least ten times. The V and J genes are TRBV12-3 or TRBV12-4 and TRBJ2-2, with TRBD2 matching 8 bases. The J segment lost 5 bases and the V segment lost 11 bases, leaving 7 bases of the junction unmatched. CDR3 size: 13 residues. CDR3 bases: TGTGCCGGGGGGACTAGAGAGACCGGGGAGCTGTTTTTT. Translation gives CAGGTRETGELFF.

This clonotype showed up many times. V is TRBV21-1 and J is TRBJ2-7; the table gives TRBD1 as D, unverified against the DNA. TRBV21-1 is reported as a pseudogene. The CDR3 consists of 15 residues. This chain's CDR3 is CASSLTPGQGYEQYF. In nucleotides, the CDR3 is TGTGCCAGCAGCTTAACTCCGGGACAGGGCTACGAGCAGTACTTC.

At least ten counts were recorded for this clonotype. The genes are TRBV6-1 and TRBJ2-2; no clear D gene. Trimming stripped 4 bases from V and 0 bases from J, with 3 bases between. The CDR3 has 13 amino acids. Germline-derived CDR1 and CDR2 are MNHNS and SASEGT. CDR3: CASSAPNTGELFF. Written as DNA, the CDR3 is TGTGCCAGCAGTGCGCCGAACACCGGGGAGCTGTTTTTT.

This clonotype is termed large (0.1 to 1%). The chain is built from TRBV27 and TRBJ2-3; D possibly uses TRBD1 or TRBD2 (6 bases each). Germline CDR1 MNHEY, CDR2 SMNVEV (reference sequence). The V end lost 2 bases, the J end lost 6 bases, and 12 bases lay between the germline ends. The CDR3 sequence is 14 residues long. The CDR3 region is CASSLTGGSDTQYF. The CDR3 DNA is TGTGCCAGCAGTTTAACCGGGGGCTCTGATACGCAGTATTTT.

The chain links TRBV5-1 to TRBJ1-1, with a possible D match to TRBD1 (5 bases). Germline CDR1 reads SGHRS; CDR2 reads YFSETQ. Trimming pared 4 bases from V and 4 bases from J, leaving 11 bases between. CDR3 length: 13 residues. CDR3 bases: TGCGCCAGCAGCCCCTCCGGGGGCACTGAAGCTTTCTTT. It specifies CASSPSGGTEAFF.

This clonotype was counted at least ten times. The chain couples TRBV7-2 to TRBJ2-3; no clear D gene. V lost 1 base and J lost 4, with 9 bases in between. The CDR3 extends over 14 amino acids. From germline, CDR1 is SGHTA and CDR2 FQGNSA. The CDR3 coding sequence is TGTGCCAGCAGCTTAGGATCCGGTCCAGATACGCAGTATTTT. It encodes CASSLGSGPDTQYF.

This clonotype showed up many times. The rearrangement links TRBV20-1 to TRBJ1-5; D remains ambiguous. Germline V gene sequence: CDR1 DFQATT, CDR2 SNEGSKA (reference sequence). V was trimmed by 4 bases and J by 9 bases, leaving 22 bases between them. The CDR3 spans 15 residues. The CDR3 sequence is CSATPGGRSLRPQHF. The CDR3 DNA follows: TGCAGTGCTACCCCTGGTGGGAGAAGTCTTCGGCCCCAGCATTTT.

This clonotype was observed many times. The rearrangement joins TRBV20-1 to TRBJ2-7; D is possibly TRBD1 (6 bases). V was cut by 6 bases and J by 2 bases, with 14 bases left in between. CDR1 DFQATT and CDR2 SNEGSKA come from the germline V gene (reference sequence). CDR3 length: 13 residues. CDR3 region: CSATLQGPYEQYF. In DNA, the CDR3 is TGCAGTGCCACTCTACAGGGTCCCTACGAGCAGTACTTC.

In this sample, this clonotype turned up many times. The chain has TRBV5-1 and TRBJ1-5; D perhaps matches TRBD1 (5 bases). The CDR3 runs 17 residues. Trimming left V 0 bases short and J 6 bases short, with 19 bases between. Germline V gene sequence: CDR1 SGHRS, CDR2 YFSETQ. In DNA form, the CDR3 reads TGCGCCAGCAGCTTGGGGCCCCAGGGACGATCAGCTCAGCCCCAGCATTTT. As protein: CASSLGPQGRSAQPQHF.

This clonotype was counted ten times or more. This chain links TRBV12-3 or TRBV12-4 with TRBJ2-5; D might be TRBD2 (5 bases). The CDR3 spans 14 residues. The V end was cut by 6 bases, the J end by 6 bases, with 17 bases between. Here the CDR3 DNA reads TGTGCCAGCAGCCAAGGAACCGGGATGAAGACCCAGTACTTC. Residues: CASSQGTGMKTQYF.

This clonotype came up many times. V is TRBV12-3 or TRBV12-4 and J is TRBJ1-1; D might be TRBD1 (6 bases). V lost 2 bases and J lost 6, with 13 bases in between. The CDR3 has 14 residues. Here the CDR3 reads CASSLYREGAEAFF. The CDR3 nucleotides are TGTGCCAGCAGTTTATACAGGGAGGGGGCTGAAGCTTTCTTT.

This clonotype was counted many times. The V call is TRBV7-2, the J call TRBJ2-5, with a possible D match to TRBD2 (5 bases). The CDR3 sequence is 14 residues long. Trimming removed 5 bases from V and 2 bases from J, with 12 bases in between. Germline-derived CDR1 and CDR2 are SGHTA and FQGNSA. CDR3: CASSQTSGQETQYF. The CDR3 DNA sequence: TGTGCCAGCAGCCAAACCAGCGGACAAGAGACCCAGTACTTC.

This clonotype appeared many times. The V and J genes are TRBV7-2 and TRBJ2-3; D is unclear. V was shortened by 2 bases and J by 1 base, with 7 bases between the two germline ends. The germline V gene encodes CDR1 SGHTA and CDR2 FQGNSA. The CDR3 contains 14 residues. Here the CDR3 reads CASSLYQGTDTQYF. The CDR3 DNA follows: TGTGCCAGCAGCTTATATCAGGGCACAGATACGCAGTATTTT.

This clonotype was seen a handful of times. The chain uses TRBV29-1 and TRBJ2-2, with D unclear. Between the trimmed V and J ends, which lost 6 bases and 1 base, there was a span of 9 bases. Germline lookup yields CDR1 SQVTM and CDR2 ANQGSEA. The length of the CDR3 is 13 residues. CDR3 coding DNA: TGCAGCGTCCTGGCAGAGAACACCGGGGAGCTGTTTTTT. Its protein product is CSVLAENTGELFF.

Ten or more counts support this clonotype. The chain couples TRBV20-1 to TRBJ2-3; D unclear. This CDR3 is 14 amino acids long. Germline V gene data show CDR1 as DFQATT and CDR2 as SNEGSKA (reference sequence). Trimming pared 2 bases from V and 0 bases from J, leaving 9 bases between. CDR3: CSARPVRSTDTQYF. CDR3 coding DNA: TGCAGTGCTAGACCGGTCAGAAGCACAGATACGCAGTATTTT.

This clonotype has a count of ten or more. V is TRBV20-1 and J is TRBJ1-4; D is unclear. CDR3 length: 13 amino acids. Trimming stripped 5 bases from V and 0 bases from J, with 7 bases between. CDR1 is DFQATT, CDR2 SNEGSKA, per germline (reference sequence). CDR3 residues: CSASSSTNEKLFF. CDR3 sequence (DNA): TGCAGTGCTTCATCTTCAACTAATGAAAAACTGTTTTTT.

This clonotype was seen repeatedly, ten times or more. The J gene is TRBJ1-1, the V gene TRBV14, with 11 positions matching TRBD1. The CDR3 is made up of 16 amino acids. The ends lost 4 bases at V and 6 bases at J; junction bases unmatched: 10. Per the germline V gene, CDR1 is SGHDN and CDR2 is FVKESK. CDR3 in DNA: TGTGCCAGCAGCCCCGAGGACAGGGGGCGATTGTCTGAAGCTTTCTTT. The encoded protein is CASSPEDRGRLSEAFF. The full variable domain, completed using reference TRBV14 and TRBJ1-1, is EAGVTQFPSHSVIEKGQTVTLRCDPISGHDNLYWYRRVMGKEIKFLLHFVKESKQDESGMPNNRFLAERTGGTYSTLKVQPAELEDSGVYFCASSPEDRGRLSEAFFGQGTRLTVV.

This clonotype was seen many times. The chain combines TRBV20-1 with TRBJ1-6; unclear D gene. The V end lost 0 bases, the J end lost 10 bases, and 10 bases lay between the germline ends. The CDR3 covers 13 residues. The germline V gene has CDR1 DFQATT and CDR2 SNEGSKA (reference sequence). Here the CDR3 reads CSAREIGGSPLHF. The CDR3 DNA sequence: TGCAGTGCTAGAGAGATAGGAGGGTCACCCCTCCACTTT.

This clonotype was seen at least ten times. The gene calls are TRBV4-3 and TRBJ2-3, with D uncertain. Germline values: CDR1 LGHNA, CDR2 YSLEER. The V gene lost 3 bases and the J gene lost 6 bases, with 4 bases spanning the gap. The CDR3 is 11 amino acids. CDR3 loop: CASSHLDTQYF. CDR3 nucleotide sequence: TGCGCCAGCAGCCATTTGGATACGCAGTATTTT.